These 27 T cell receptor beta chains were sequenced from one sample in a study of long-term antiretroviral therapy in people with HIV. Running of the v3.0 immunoSEQ assay took place at survey level. The assay was immunoSEQ multiplex PCR, and TCRdb's table has in-frame clones only and misses some. The sample lists about 18,000 clones; 80% to 90% were seen once. Sequencing was performed on unsorted PBMCs, taken 0.6 years after starting antiretroviral therapy. These receptors all come from a woman aged 18 to 35 with HIV.

This sequence joins TRBV7-9 and TRBJ1-5; weak D call: TRBD1 (5 bases). The V gene lost 4 bases and the J gene lost 1 base, with 8 bases spanning the gap. Looked up from germline, CDR1 is SEHNR and CDR2 is FQNEAQ (reference sequence). The CDR3 covers 14 residues. The CDR3 protein is CASSYQGSNQPQHF. In DNA, the CDR3 is TGTGCCAGCAGCTACCAGGGAAGCAATCAGCCCCAGCATTTT.

Of note for this clone: This sample also contains other DNA sequences that code for the same CDR3. This chain uses TRBV7-2 with TRBJ2-1; possible D gene TRBD1, 6 bases. This CDR3 is 14 amino acids long. Trimming pared 0 bases from V and 7 bases from J, leaving 10 bases between. Germline loops: CDR1 SGHTA, CDR2 FQGNSA. CDR3 protein: CASSLAGGTNEQFF. For the CDR3, the DNA is TGTGCCAGCAGCTTAGCAGGGGGAACGAATGAGCAGTTCTTC.

The rearrangement joins TRBV19 to TRBJ1-5, with D perhaps TRBD1 (5 bases). V lost 4 bases and J 2 bases, leaving 9 bases between the germline ends. The CDR3 contains 14 residues. CDR1 and CDR2 from the germline V gene are LNHDA and SQIVND (reference sequence). The CDR3 coding sequence is TGTGCCAGTAGTACCGACAGACGCAATCAGCCCCAGCATTTT. Amino acids: CASSTDRRNQPQHF.

The V gene is TRBV19, the J gene TRBJ2-3, with TRBD2 as a possible D gene (6 bases). The V and J ends lost 1 base and 0 bases respectively, with 8 bases between them. The CDR3 length is 15 residues. From germline, CDR1 is LNHDA and CDR2 SQIVND (reference sequence). For the CDR3, the DNA is TGTGCCAGTAGTATAGTCGGGACTAGCACAGATACGCAGTATTTT. It translates to CASSIVGTSTDTQYF. Full variable domain (missing parts from reference TRBV19 and TRBJ2-3): DGGITQSPKYLFRKEGQNVTLSCEQNLNHDAMYWYRQDPGQGLRLIYYSQIVNDFQKGDIAEGYSVSREKKESFPLTVTSAQKNPTAFYLCASSIVGTSTDTQYFGPGTRLTVL.

The rearrangement links TRBV4-2 to TRBJ2-1, with 10 nucleotides matching TRBD2. This CDR3 comprises 16 residues. J gave up 4 bases and V 2 bases, and 5 bases lay outside the gene matches. The V gene's germline CDR1 is LGHNA and CDR2 YNFKEQ. CDR3 residues: CASSQIGLAVYNEQFF. The CDR3, as DNA: TGTGCCAGCAGCCAAATCGGACTAGCGGTTTACAATGAGCAGTTCTTC.

The chain employs TRBV18 and TRBJ1-1; perhaps TRBD1 as D (6 bases). CDR3 length: 15 residues. The germline gives CDR1 KGHSH, CDR2 LQKENI. Trimming took 2 bases from V and 3 from J, leaving 13 bases between them. CDR3 in amino acids: CASSPSTGFYTEAFF. CDR3 nucleotide sequence: TGTGCCAGCTCACCAAGCACAGGGTTCTACACTGAAGCTTTCTTT.

By share of the sample, this clone is medium-sized. This chain connects TRBV28 to TRBJ2-7; D ambiguous. Trimming cost V 3 bases and J 7 bases, with 10 bases left between them. CDR3 size: 12 residues. Germline CDR1 MDHEN, CDR2 SYDVKM. CDR3 protein: CASSFTSREQYF. CDR3 coding DNA: TGTGCCAGCAGTTTTACGTCGAGAGAGCAGTACTTC.

The rearrangement uses TRBV4-2 and TRBJ1-1; D is undetermined. The CDR3 spans 15 residues. Trimming removed 0 bases from V and 8 bases from J, with 16 bases in between. Germline lookup yields CDR1 LGHNA and CDR2 YNFKEQ. This CDR3 is CASSQDPGRVLEAFF. CDR3 in DNA: TGTGCCAGCAGCCAAGATCCAGGTAGAGTCCTAGAAGCTTTCTTT.

J is TRBJ2-5 and V is TRBV7-8, with 8 bases identical to TRBD2. Germline V CDR1 and CDR2: SGHVS, FQNEAQ. V gave up 0 bases and J gave up 5 bases; unmatched junction bases: 11. The CDR3 spans 17 residues. The CDR3 spells CASSLAGGLSGEETQYF. The CDR3 nucleotides read TGTGCCAGCAGCTTAGCGGGGGGGCTTAGCGGGGAGGAGACCCAGTACTTC. Supplemented by reference TRBV7-8 and TRBJ2-5, the full variable domain reads GAGVSQSPRYKVAKRGQDVALRCDPISGHVSLFWYQQALGQGPEFLTYFQNEAQLDKSGLPSDRFFAERPEGSVSTLKIQRTQQEDSAVYLCASSLAGGLSGEETQYFGPGTRLLVL.

In this sample, this clone turned up a few times. The J gene is TRBJ2-7, the V gene TRBV4-2, with TRBD1 matching over 11 bases. Unmatched junction bases numbered 7, after V lost 1 base and J lost 5 bases. The CDR3 consists of 16 residues. From germline, CDR1 is LGHNA and CDR2 YNFKEQ. CDR3 nucleotides: TGTGCCAGCAGCCAAGCTATCGGGACAGGGGGACACGAGCAGTACTTC. The encoded protein is CASSQAIGTGGHEQYF.

This sequence joins TRBV9 and TRBJ1-1; 7 bases are a match to TRBD1. V dropped 0 bases and J dropped 7; count of bases not matched to a gene: 0. The CDR3 is 12 residues long. The germline V gene has CDR1 SGDLS and CDR2 YYNGEE. The CDR3 DNA reads as TGTGCCAGCAGCGTAGGGACAGGTGAAGCTTTCTTT. Translated, it gives CASSVGTGEAFF.

This clone was seen just once. The chain links TRBV5-1 to TRBJ2-3; a possible D gene is TRBD1 (5 bases). With 3 bases removed from V and 3 bases from J, the gap between germline ends came to 14 bases. Germline CDR1 SGHRS, CDR2 YFSETQ. This CDR3 has 15 amino acids. As DNA, the CDR3 is TGCGCCAGCAGCTCAGGGAATACAGTTACAGATACGCAGTATTTT. This translates into CASSSGNTVTDTQYF. Filled out from reference TRBV5-1 and TRBJ2-3, the complete variable domain reads KAGVTQTPRYLIKTRGQQVTLSCSPISGHRSVSWYQQTPGQGLQFLFEYFSETQRNKGNFPGRFSGRQFSNSRSEMNVSTLELGDSALYLCASSSGNTVTDTQYFGPGTRLTVL.

The CDR3 protein is CASSPPSNEQFF. As DNA, the CDR3 is TGTGCCAGTAGCCCCCCGAGCAATGAGCAGTTCTTC. V is TRBV19 and J is TRBJ2-1; no reliable D call. This CDR3 region has 12 residues. The V end lost 6 bases, the J end lost 6 bases, and 9 bases lay between the germline ends. Germline V gene data show CDR1 as LNHDA and CDR2 as SQIVND (reference sequence).

The chain couples TRBV9 to TRBJ2-1; 7 bases are shared with TRBD2. This CDR3 is 17 amino acids long. CDR1 is SGDLS, CDR2 YYNGEE, per germline. J lost 2 bases, V lost 4 bases, and 12 bases had no gene match. The CDR3 nucleotides are TGTGCCAGCAGCCCTAGCGTAATGGGGGGGGCCTACAATGAGCAGTTCTTC. Amino acids: CASSPSVMGGAYNEQFF.

This clone showed up just a few times. CDR3 coding DNA: TGTGCCAGCAGCCGCTTGGCGAAGAGCGCGGACACTGAAGCTTTCTTT. It yields the protein CASSRLAKSADTEAFF. The J gene is TRBJ1-1, the V gene TRBV7-3; no clear D gene. Trimming stripped 5 bases from V and 3 bases from J, with 19 bases between. The CDR3 totals 16 residues. Germline values: CDR1 SGHTA, CDR2 FQGTGA.

The V call is TRBV7-8, the J call TRBJ2-7; 11 nucleotides agree with TRBD1. With V trimmed by 5 bases and J by 5 bases, 8 bases remained unmatched. This CDR3 is built from 15 residues. The V gene's germline CDR1 is SGHVS and CDR2 FQNEAQ. The CDR3 protein is CASSHGQGQGDEQYF. The CDR3 region has the DNA TGTGCCAGCAGCCACGGGCAGGGACAGGGGGACGAGCAGTACTTC.

The V gene is TRBV6-5, the J gene TRBJ1-3, with a weak D call TRBD1 (6 bases). Per the germline V gene, CDR1 is MNHEY and CDR2 is SVGAGI. V gave up 3 bases and J gave up 4 bases, with 13 bases separating them. CDR3 length: 15 residues. DNA of the CDR3: TGTGCCAGCAGTTATTTATCCGGGACAGGAAACACCATATATTTT. This sequence encodes CASSYLSGTGNTIYF.

The chain has TRBV27 and TRBJ2-7; the match to TRBD2 covers 9 bases. This CDR3 contains 16 residues. V lost 2 bases, J lost 6 bases, and 11 bases stayed unmatched. Germline-derived CDR1 and CDR2 are MNHEY and SMNVEV (reference sequence). The CDR3 is CASSLETSGSLGEQYF. The DNA of the CDR3 is TGTGCCAGCAGTTTAGAGACTAGCGGATCGCTGGGCGAGCAGTACTTC.

This clone was seen only a few times. The chain links TRBV5-1 to TRBJ1-2; 7 nucleotides line up with TRBD1. The V gene end was trimmed by 3 bases and the J gene end by 0 bases; junction bases not matched to a gene: 8. The CDR3 has 16 residues. The germline V gene encodes CDR1 SGHRS and CDR2 YFSETQ. The CDR3 reads CASSSIAGGPNYGYTF. CDR3 coding DNA: TGCGCCAGCAGCTCGATTGCAGGGGGTCCTAACTATGGCTACACCTTC.

The J gene is TRBJ2-1, the V gene TRBV4-1; D ambiguous. This CDR3 region has 14 residues. Germline loops: CDR1 MGHRA, CDR2 YSYEKL. V was cut by 2 bases and J by 4 bases, with 9 bases left in between. CDR3 bases: TGCGCCAGCAGCCAACCTCCCACGTACAATGAGCAGTTCTTC. Encoded protein: CASSQPPTYNEQFF.

This clone was picked up a small number of times. The chain has TRBV19 and TRBJ1-5; 9 bases are a match to TRBD1. CDR1 is LNHDA and CDR2 is SQIVND in the germline V gene (reference sequence). The CDR3 runs 15 residues. V gave up 4 bases and J gave up 7 bases; unmatched junction bases: 8. This CDR3 is CASSNRGQGRQPQHF. CDR3 in DNA: TGTGCCAGTAGTAACCGGGGACAGGGACGGCAGCCCCAGCATTTT.

This clone appeared once. The CDR3 bases are TGTGCCAGTCGTAATGCGGGAGGGGCAGATACGCAGTATTTT. Its protein is CASRNAGGADTQYF. The chain recombines TRBV6-1 with TRBJ2-3, with 9 bases identical to TRBD2. The CDR3 is made up of 14 amino acids. Germline V lookup: CDR1 MNHNS, CDR2 SASEGT. J was trimmed by 4 bases and V by 9 bases; bases with no gene match: 8.

CDR3: CASSQAGTVRTGELFF. The CDR3 DNA sequence: TGTGCCAGCAGCCAGGCAGGGACAGTGCGGACCGGGGAGCTGTTTTTT. The chain employs TRBV4-2 and TRBJ2-2, with 7 positions matching TRBD1. The CDR3 sequence is 16 residues long. CDR1 is LGHNA and CDR2 is YNFKEQ in the germline V gene. The V and J ends lost 3 bases and 5 bases, in that order; junction bases with no gene match: 9.

The chain uses TRBV1 and TRBJ2-7; the listed D gene, TRBD1, was not tested against the DNA. TRBV1 is flagged as a pseudogene. The CDR3 is 13 amino acids. CDR3 nucleotides: TGCACCAGCAGCCAAGTGGTAGGGGGCGAGCAGTACTTC. Translating it yields CTSSQVVGGEQYF.

Only a few counts were recorded for this clone. The gene calls are TRBV11-2 and TRBJ2-1; TRBD2 matches at 8 bases. This CDR3 comprises 16 residues. The germline V gene has CDR1 SGHAT and CDR2 FQNNGV. The junction had 11 bases not matched to a gene; V was cut back by 6 bases and J by 4 bases. The CDR3 spells CASSPMASGPYNEQFF. CDR3 nucleotides: TGTGCCAGCAGTCCCATGGCTAGCGGGCCATACAATGAGCAGTTCTTC.

The chain couples TRBV28 to TRBJ2-2; D remains ambiguous. V lost 2 bases, J lost 4 bases, and 11 bases lay in between. Germline V gene lookup returns CDR1 MDHEN and CDR2 SYDVKM. This CDR3 has 15 amino acids. The CDR3 reads CASSLALFGTGELFF. In nucleotides, the CDR3 is TGTGCCAGCAGTTTAGCCCTATTTGGCACCGGGGAGCTGTTTTTT.

The chain couples TRBV6-5 to TRBJ2-1; D unresolved. The CDR3 extends over 13 amino acids. CDR1 and CDR2 from the germline V gene are MNHEY and SVGAGI. Trimming pared 2 bases from V and 7 bases from J, leaving 9 bases between. The CDR3 nucleotides read TGTGCCAGCAGTTACATGCGGTTGAATGAGCAGTTCTTC. It yields the protein CASSYMRLNEQFF.